This TCR beta chain was retrieved from a study of cytomegalovirus exposure and HLA in healthy donors. In the case of this clone: Its cognate antigen is unknown.

13 Jbeta primers and 60 Vbeta primers were used for the PCR. The authors' processing: As a later analysis found, there were approximately 80 million unique TCR beta chains, of which 8.5 million to 13 million were shared. The assay was immunoSEQ multiplex PCR, and TCRdb's table has in-frame clones only and misses some. For V, J and clone size, that table is used; D and trimming come from the DNA. The repertoire consists of about 130,000 clones, with about 73% occurring once and the leading ten covering 2.9%. Overall study results and limits: A later analysis appeared to link common viral pathogens to several of the most significant clusters. There were under 200 TCR beta chains listed as cytomegalovirus-associated. Trimming of TCR beta V- and J-genes showed a link, identified in a later analysis, to a missense DCLRE1C variant.

This clonotype was sampled from a human donor in good health. The specimen sequenced was PBMCs.

Written as DNA, the CDR3 is TGTGCCAGTAGACGCTCGGGACTAGCGGGAGTATCCTACGAGCAGTACTTC. Translation gives CASRRSGLAGVSYEQYF. The rearrangement links TRBV19 to TRBJ2-7; 14 bases are shared with TRBD2. Germline V gene sequence: CDR1 LNHDA, CDR2 SQIVND (reference sequence). The CDR3 spans 17 residues. V trimming: 6 bases; J trimming: 1 base; junction bases outside the gene matches: 8.